This entry lists 11 T cell receptor beta chains sequenced from one sample in a study of cytomegalovirus exposure and HLA in healthy donors (dated by TCRdb to 2016 to 2017). Library method: the immunoSEQ multiplex PCR assay. TCRdb stores this immuneACCESS table with in-frame sequences only. Part of the clones is absent; in the studies checked, under half of the shortfall reflects unresolved V genes, and no reason is known for the rest. The sample records 250,000 to 400,000 clones, roughly 87% of which are singletons. Roughly 1.2% of the sample goes to the ten largest clones. Sequenced: PBMCs. All receptors come from a woman aged 25 to 39 in good health and CMV-seropositive.

The rearrangement uses TRBV5-6 and TRBJ1-5; 8 bases match TRBD1. The V gene's germline CDR1 is SGHDT and CDR2 YYEEEE. The CDR3 contains 15 residues. The V gene end was trimmed by 4 bases and the J gene end by 6 bases; junction bases not matched to a gene: 9. CDR3 amino acids: CASSEGQVRGQPQHF. The CDR3 DNA sequence: TGTGCCAGCAGCGAGGGACAGGTACGTGGTCAGCCCCAGCATTTT.

This chain uses TRBV27 with TRBJ1-1; unclear D gene. Germline CDR1 and CDR2: MNHEY and SMNVEV (reference sequence). The CDR3 has 14 residues. Trimming cost V 3 bases and J 1 base, with 9 bases left between them. For the CDR3, the DNA is TGTGCCAGCAGTTTCGGGCAGACGAACACTGAAGCTTTCTTT. Translation: CASSFGQTNTEAFF.

The chain carries TRBV5-1 and TRBJ2-2; D is ambiguous. V was shortened by 0 bases and J by 3 bases, with 9 bases between the two germline ends. This CDR3 is 15 amino acids long. Germline V gives CDR1 SGHRS, CDR2 YFSETQ. This chain's CDR3 is CASSLAVSDTGELFF. CDR3 in DNA: TGCGCCAGCAGCTTGGCCGTGTCAGACACCGGGGAGCTGTTTTTT.

DNA of the CDR3: TGCGCCAGCACTGGGCGGCGCGGCCGCGACAATGAGCAGTTCTTC. It yields the protein CASTGRRGRDNEQFF. This chain connects TRBV10-2 to TRBJ2-1; D ambiguous. Germline loops: CDR1 WSHSY, CDR2 SAAADI. Trimming shortened V by 7 bases and J by 5 bases, and 18 bases separated the two germline ends. The CDR3 totals 15 residues.

The rearrangement links TRBV18 to TRBJ2-1; D gene unclear. The CDR3 runs 14 residues. CDR1 and CDR2 (germline): KGHSH, LQKENI. V was pared by 0 bases and J by 0 bases, with 3 bases between. CDR3 DNA sequence: TGTGCCAGCTCACCACCTGTCTCCTACAATGAGCAGTTCTTC. This encodes CASSPPVSYNEQFF.

This clone was picked up one time. This chain joins TRBV7-8 and TRBJ2-7; TRBD2 matches at 7 bases. Unmatched junction bases numbered 9, after V lost 0 bases and J lost 4 bases. Per the germline V gene, CDR1 is SGHVS and CDR2 is FQNEAQ. The CDR3 extends over 16 amino acids. CDR3 region: CASSLASASGIYEQYF. The CDR3 DNA reads as TGTGCCAGCAGCTTAGCATCGGCTAGCGGCATTTACGAGCAGTACTTC.

The V gene is TRBV6-5, the J gene TRBJ1-5; D call uncertain. This CDR3 spans 15 amino acids. V was trimmed by 6 bases and J by 0 bases, leaving 12 bases between them. The V gene's germline CDR1 is MNHEY and CDR2 SVGAGI. CDR3 sequence: CASRRIDGSNQPQHF. CDR3 bases: TGTGCCAGCAGAAGGATTGACGGTAGCAATCAGCCCCAGCATTTT.

J is TRBJ2-5 and V is TRBV7-6; D gene unclear. Germline V gene sequence: CDR1 SGHVS, CDR2 FNYEAQ. The CDR3 has 13 amino acids. The germline V and J ends were trimmed by 4 bases and 5 bases, with 11 bases remaining between them. CDR3 in amino acids: CASSSNLLETQYF. DNA for the CDR3: TGTGCCAGCAGCTCGAACCTCCTCGAGACCCAGTACTTC.

This clone was seen a single time. This chain uses TRBV7-3 with TRBJ2-7; either TRBD1 or TRBD2 may fit D (5 bases each). The V gene's germline CDR1 is SGHTA and CDR2 FQGTGA. The CDR3 loop spans 15 amino acids. Trimming removed 1 base from V and 2 bases from J, with 12 bases in between. The CDR3 sequence: CASSLSTGPTYEQYF. In DNA, the CDR3 is TGTGCCAGCAGCTTAAGTACGGGACCCACCTACGAGCAGTACTTC.

The rearrangement links TRBV30 to TRBJ1-1; D gene ambiguous. The CDR3 is made up of 12 amino acids. Looked up from germline, CDR1 is GTSNPN and CDR2 is SVGIG (reference sequence). The V end lost 4 bases, the J end lost 6 bases, and 12 bases lay between the germline ends. The CDR3 spells CAWTVNGAEAFF. Written as DNA, the CDR3 is TGTGCCTGGACCGTTAACGGCGCTGAAGCTTTCTTT. Full variable domain (outside the CDR3, taken from reference TRBV30 and TRBJ1-1): SQTIHQWPATLVQPVGSPLSLECTVEGTSNPNLYWYRQAAGRGLQLLFYSVGIGQISSEVPQNLSASRPQDRQFILSSKKLLLSDSGFYLCAWTVNGAEAFFGQGTRLTVV.

J is TRBJ1-2 and V is TRBV20-1; D perhaps matches TRBD1 (5 bases). V was shortened by 4 bases and J by 2 bases, with 5 bases between the two germline ends. The germline gives CDR1 DFQATT, CDR2 SNEGSKA (reference sequence). This CDR3 is built from 11 residues. CDR3 nucleotides: TGCAGTGCTACAGGGAACTATGGCTACACCTTC. Residues: CSATGNYGYTF.